The subject of this entry is one T cell receptor (beta chain). No antigen is known for it. No qualities accompany the bases; no much larger clone lies one base away. Genomic DNA was extracted from sorted cells for sequencing of the TCRbeta CDR3 region. The immunoSEQ Assay was used for sequencing of TCRbeta CDR3 regions. TCRdb holds this immuneACCESS table with in-frame rearrangements only. Some clones are missing; in checked studies, unresolved V genes explain under half, and the rest has no known cause. Across this sample there are around 30,000 clones, with 74% seen only once. The ten top clones hold 9.5% to 15% of the sample. CDR1 and CDR2, looked up from the germline V gene, are SGHTS and YDEGEE. The CDR3 sequence holds 13 residues, the cysteine and phenylalanine included. Only the CDR3 DNA stays, 39 bases, in frame from base 1. The junction shows trimming of 4 bases on V and 2 bases on J, plus 9 bases between the germline ends.

Patients with autoimmune disease history or receiving systemic immunosuppression were excluded from the trial. In every dose cohort, peripheral blood was drawn for TCR sequencing at baseline, cycle 4 day 1, and cycle 7 day 1. Samples were obtained from an open-label, multicenter, first-in-human phase I dose-escalation trial of ivuxolimab. Adults with locally advanced or metastatic melanoma, renal cell carcinoma, hepatocellular carcinoma or head and neck squamous cell carcinoma were enrolled in the trial. Before TCR sequencing, CD4+ T cells and CD8+ T cells were sorted from peripheral blood as separate populations. The sample comes from a study of OX40 agonist ivuxolimab in advanced cancers. Study-wide context: The costimulatory receptor OX40 (CD134) was targeted by ivuxolimab, a fully human IgG2 agonistic monoclonal antibody. Of the approximately 54 patients in dose escalation, around 19 had hepatocellular carcinoma, about 15 had melanoma, 9 had renal cell carcinoma and 9 had head and neck cancer. Prior anti-PD-1, anti-PD-L1 or anti-CTLA-4 therapy was permitted, and about 40% of dose-escalation patients had received checkpoint inhibitors. Intravenous ivuxolimab was administered to patients every 2 weeks at six dose levels: 0.01, 0.1, 0.3, 1.5, 3 and 10 mg/kg. A male proportion of around 80% and a mean age of approximately 60 years, ranging from 23 to 79, were recorded for the dose-escalation cohort. The paper describes the monotherapy dose-escalation part (N of about 54 patients) of the phase I trial of ivuxolimab. Three dose-escalation patients achieved partial responses, one with hepatocellular carcinoma and two with cutaneous melanoma. The point of sequencing TCRbeta in the periphery was to test whether ivuxolimab changed TCR sequence diversity and drove clonal T-cell expansion.

Overall study outcomes, separate from this receptor: Antigen specificity was not determined for the clonally expanded peripheral T cells. After ivuxolimab, expanded clones were on average more numerous among CD8+ T cells than among CD4+ T cells. In partial responders in the 0.1-3.0 mg/kg groups, normalized peripheral clonal expansion was found to be among the lowest, especially among CD8+ T cells. Low levels of normalized T-cell clonal expansion were also seen in some nonresponding patients. At doses of 0.1 to 3.0 mg/kg, clonal expansion of both CD4+ and CD8+ blood T cells was observed from baseline to week 6.

The origin of this receptor is an adult with an advanced solid tumor such as melanoma, head and neck, liver or kidney cancer. The sequence links TRBV5-8 to TRBJ2-5; TRBD2 is a possible D gene, resting on 6 matching bases. The sequences come from CD4+ or CD8+ T cells sorted from blood, collected in a trial of the OX40 agonist ivuxolimab. The DNA reads as follows: TGTGCCAGCAGCCGGGACTTACAAGAGACCCAGTACTTC. This translates into CASSRDLQETQYF.